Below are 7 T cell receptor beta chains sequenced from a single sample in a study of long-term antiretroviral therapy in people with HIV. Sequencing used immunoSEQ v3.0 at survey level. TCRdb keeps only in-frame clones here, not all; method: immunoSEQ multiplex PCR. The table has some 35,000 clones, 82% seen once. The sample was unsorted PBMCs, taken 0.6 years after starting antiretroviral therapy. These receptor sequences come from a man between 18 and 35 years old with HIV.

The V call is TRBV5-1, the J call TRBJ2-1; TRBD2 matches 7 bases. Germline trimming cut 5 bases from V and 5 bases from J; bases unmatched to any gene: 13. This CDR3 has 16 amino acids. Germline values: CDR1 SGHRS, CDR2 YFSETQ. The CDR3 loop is CASSRTLAELNNEQFF. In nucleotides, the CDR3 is TGCGCCAGCAGTCGGACTCTAGCGGAGTTAAACAATGAGCAGTTCTTC. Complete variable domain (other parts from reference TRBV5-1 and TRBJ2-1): KAGVTQTPRYLIKTRGQQVTLSCSPISGHRSVSWYQQTPGQGLQFLFEYFSETQRNKGNFPGRFSGRQFSNSRSEMNVSTLELGDSALYLCASSRTLAELNNEQFFGPGTRLTVL.

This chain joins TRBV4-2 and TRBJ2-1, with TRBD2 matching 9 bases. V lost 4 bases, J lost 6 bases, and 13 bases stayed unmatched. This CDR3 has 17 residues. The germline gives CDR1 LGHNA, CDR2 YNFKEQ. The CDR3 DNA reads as TGTGCCAGCAGCCTGGTCCTGGCTAGCGGGGTGGGCAATGAGCAGTTCTTC. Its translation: CASSLVLASGVGNEQFF.

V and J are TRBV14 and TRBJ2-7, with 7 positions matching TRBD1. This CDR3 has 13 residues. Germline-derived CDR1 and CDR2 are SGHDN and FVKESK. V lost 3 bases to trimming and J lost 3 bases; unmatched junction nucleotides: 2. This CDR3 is CASSHWDSYEQYF. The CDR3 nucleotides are TGTGCCAGCAGCCATTGGGACAGCTACGAGCAGTACTTC.

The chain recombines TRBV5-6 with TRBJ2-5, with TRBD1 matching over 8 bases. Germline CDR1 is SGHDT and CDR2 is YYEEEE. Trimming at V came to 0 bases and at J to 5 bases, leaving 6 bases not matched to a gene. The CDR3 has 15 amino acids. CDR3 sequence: CASSLGTGMLETQYF. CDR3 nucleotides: TGTGCCAGCAGCTTGGGGACAGGGATGTTGGAGACCCAGTACTTC.

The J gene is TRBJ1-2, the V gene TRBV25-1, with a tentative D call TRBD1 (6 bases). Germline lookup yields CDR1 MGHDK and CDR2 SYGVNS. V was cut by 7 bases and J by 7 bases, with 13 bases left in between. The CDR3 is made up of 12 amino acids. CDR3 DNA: TGTGCCAGCATGGGGGCGGGGCTTGGCTACACCTTC. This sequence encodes CASMGAGLGYTF.

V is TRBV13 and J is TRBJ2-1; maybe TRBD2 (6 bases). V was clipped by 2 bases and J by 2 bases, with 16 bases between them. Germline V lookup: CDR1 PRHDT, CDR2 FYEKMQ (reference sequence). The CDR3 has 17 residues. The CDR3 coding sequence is TGTGCCAGCAGCTTAACTAGCAACCCTCCCCCCTACAATGAGCAGTTCTTC. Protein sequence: CASSLTSNPPPYNEQFF.

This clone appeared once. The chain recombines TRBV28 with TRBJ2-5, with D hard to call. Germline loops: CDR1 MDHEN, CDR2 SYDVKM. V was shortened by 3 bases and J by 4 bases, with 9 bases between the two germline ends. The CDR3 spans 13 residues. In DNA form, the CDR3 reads TGTGCCAGCAGTTTTCTTCGGCCAGAGACCCAGTACTTC. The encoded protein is CASSFLRPETQYF.